The 9 T cell receptor beta chains listed next were all sequenced from one sample in a study of cytomegalovirus exposure and HLA in healthy donors. A multiplex PCR was run with 60 Vbeta primers and 13 Jbeta primers. The assay was immunoSEQ multiplex PCR, and TCRdb's table has in-frame clones only and misses some. The sample yields over 200,000 clones, more than 75% seen once. The sequenced material came from PBMCs. The source of these receptors is a human donor in good health.

This chain links TRBV4-1 with TRBJ2-1, with 9 nucleotides matching TRBD2. The CDR3 totals 16 residues. J lost 10 bases, V lost 4 bases, and 14 bases had no gene match. Germline lookup yields CDR1 MGHRA and CDR2 YSYEKL. In nucleotides, the CDR3 is TGCGCCAGCAGCCCTTTGGTTTTAGCGGGAGTACGGGAGCAGTTCTTC. Its protein product is CASSPLVLAGVREQFF.

The rearrangement joins TRBV6-5 to TRBJ1-4; tentative D call: TRBD1 (6 bases). CDR3 length: 15 residues. V lost 0 bases, J lost 7 bases, and 12 bases lay in between. From germline, CDR1 is MNHEY and CDR2 SVGAGI. The CDR3 DNA reads as TGTGCCAGCAGTTACTCCCAGGGGCCGGGTGAAAAACTGTTTTTT. This translates into CASSYSQGPGEKLFF.

V usage is TRBV6-1 and J usage is TRBJ1-1; no clear D. V shed 5 bases and J shed 4 bases, with 14 bases lying between them. This CDR3 has 14 residues. In germline, CDR1 is MNHNS, CDR2 SASEGT. In DNA form, the CDR3 reads TGTGCCAGCAGTCCTAGACGGGATGTCACTGAAGCTTTCTTT. This encodes CASSPRRDVTEAFF.

The chain links TRBV7-2 to TRBJ2-7; 7 bases map to TRBD2. The CDR3 contains 15 residues. Germline CDR1 is SGHTA and CDR2 is FQGNSA. With V trimmed by 2 bases and J by 5 bases, 9 bases remained unmatched. The CDR3, as DNA: TGTGCCAGCAGCTTATATGAGTGGGAGGGCCACGAGCAGTACTTC. Translating gives CASSLYEWEGHEQYF.

The CDR3 protein is CASSSTSAQETQYF. CDR3 DNA: TGTGCCAGCAGCTCGACTAGCGCCCAAGAGACCCAGTACTTC. The J gene is TRBJ2-5, the V gene TRBV6-6; 8 bases map to TRBD2. The germline V gene encodes CDR1 MNHNY and CDR2 SVGAGI (reference sequence). The CDR3 totals 14 residues. V gave up 6 bases and J gave up 1 base; unmatched junction bases: 4.

The V call is TRBV5-6, the J call TRBJ2-1; 9 bases are a match to TRBD2. CDR3 size: 15 residues. Germline V gene sequence: CDR1 SGHDT, CDR2 YYEEEE. The junction had 3 bases not matched to a gene; V was cut back by 0 bases and J by 5 bases. CDR3 sequence (DNA): TGTGCCAGCAGCTTGGTAGCGGGAGCCAACAATGAGCAGTTCTTC. Its protein is CASSLVAGANNEQFF.

The V call is TRBV18, the J call TRBJ1-1, with TRBD1 matching 7 bases. CDR1 KGHSH and CDR2 LQKENI come from the germline V gene. V gave up 6 bases and J gave up 3 bases; unmatched junction bases: 10. CDR3 length: 15 amino acids. In DNA, the CDR3 is TGTGCCAGCTCGATAACAAGGGGGCTGGACACTGAAGCTTTCTTT. Translated, it gives CASSITRGLDTEAFF.

CDR3 bases: TGTGCCAGCAGCACCTCCGGGGGCTATGGCTACACCTTC. Its translation: CASSTSGGYGYTF. The chain joins TRBV7-2 to TRBJ1-2; D is perhaps TRBD1 (5 bases). Germline V gene sequence: CDR1 SGHTA, CDR2 FQGNSA. The CDR3 totals 13 residues. Trimming took off 5 bases at V and 4 bases at J, with 11 bases between the two ends.

This chain uses TRBV5-6 with TRBJ2-1; TRBD2 matches at 11 bases. There are 17 residues in the CDR3. Germline values: CDR1 SGHDT, CDR2 YYEEEE. The ends lost 4 bases at V and 1 base at J; junction bases unmatched: 7. In DNA, the CDR3 is TGTGCCAGCAGCCTCAAGACTAGCGGGATTTCCTACAATGAGCAGTTCTTC. Translated, it gives CASSLKTSGISYNEQFF.